This T cell receptor (beta chain) came from a study of CD8 T cells in Susac syndrome. Both CD4+ and CD8+ T cells were negatively isolated, and TEMRA cells underwent FACS enrichment. RNA, at roughly 0.45 to 1 ug, was reverse transcribed with random hexamers. With immunoSEQ multiplex PCR, TCR beta CDR3 was amplified across 54 Vbeta and 13 Jbeta. MiXCR was run by TCRdb on the immunoSEQ multiplex PCR reads, yielding one entry per CDR3 protein. The top ten hold less than 0.2% of the sample, which has under 200,000 distinct CDR3 sequences, roughly 95% seen once. V gave up 5 bases and J gave up 2 bases, with 10 bases separating them. The CDR3 is 13 amino acids. Germline CDR1 reads GTSNPN; CDR2 reads SVGIG (reference sequence).

The TCR was taken from a human donor with multiple sclerosis. This chain links TRBV30 with TRBJ2-1; D might be TRBD2 (6 bases). Specimen: CD8+ T cells from PBMCs. CDR3 nucleotide sequence: TGTGCCTGGGGGGACTCGACCTACAATGAGCAGTTCTTC. Its translation: CAWGDSTYNEQFF.